This entry concerns a single T cell receptor beta chain. Its target is not known. Germline-derived CDR1 and CDR2 are LNHDA and SQIVND (reference sequence). The CDR3 consists of 14 residues. The trim removed 3 bases at V and 2 bases at J, leaving 4 bases unmatched. This entry belongs to a study of cytomegalovirus exposure and HLA in healthy donors. Looking at the study overall: It was reported in a later analysis that the approximately 120 validation repertoires used the same platform as the 550 to 800 first-cohort repertoires. Overall study findings and caveats: Some TCR beta chains (around 160 of them) were listed as cytomegalovirus-associated.

Assay used: immunoSEQ multiplex PCR; TCRdb lists only in-frame clones, some missing. The sample shows approximately 190,000 clones, roughly 80% of them seen only once. The V gene is TRBV19, the J gene TRBJ2-7; TRBD1 agrees at 7 bases. The sequencing sample was made of PBMCs. The source is a man in his late teens or twenties in good health and CMV-seropositive. The CDR3 spells CASSIGTVPYEQYF. The CDR3, as DNA: TGTGCCAGTAGTATCGGGACAGTCCCCTACGAGCAGTACTTC.